This T cell receptor (beta chain) was recovered during a study of cytotoxic CD8 clonotypes in ibrutinib-treated CLL. As concerns this clone: The antigen remains unidentified.

Depths of 1 in 200,000 to 1 in 1 million T cells were the sequencing target. Measured with immunoSEQ multiplex PCR; TCRdb has only the in-frame clones, and not every one. This table has fewer than 85,000 clones, roughly 77% appearing once. The study, taken as a whole, reports: Baseline clonality, higher than in age-matched healthy donors, tracked circulating CD8+ T-cell counts.

The material sequenced was PBMCs, taken after 12 months of ibrutinib treatment. This sequence was found in a human donor with chronic lymphocytic leukemia.

The CDR3 coding sequence is TGTGCCAGCAGCTTGGGGAGCGGGTTGGGCAATGAGCAGTTCTTC. Its translation: CASSLGSGLGNEQFF. This chain uses TRBV5-4 with TRBJ2-1; TRBD2 might be the D (6 bases). Germline loops: CDR1 SGHNT, CDR2 YYREEE (reference sequence). With 0 bases removed from V and 6 bases from J, the gap between germline ends came to 13 bases. The CDR3 is 15 residues long.